This passage covers 28 T cell receptor beta chains from one sample sequenced in a study of cytomegalovirus exposure and HLA in healthy donors. Amplification used 60 Vbeta primers and 13 Jbeta primers. The protocol was immunoSEQ multiplex PCR, while the TCRdb copy is restricted to in-frame clones and leaves out a portion. The sample carries more than 95,000 clones, about 76% recorded once. Sample: PBMCs. These receptors came from a woman aged 25 to 39 in good health and CMV-seronegative.

This clone has only one observation. The rearrangement uses TRBV7-8 and TRBJ2-2, with D tentatively TRBD2 (6 bases). Looked up from germline, CDR1 is SGHVS and CDR2 is FQNEAQ. V lost 2 bases and J 7 bases, leaving 14 bases between the germline ends. The CDR3 is made up of 15 amino acids. The CDR3 sequence: CASSLRERIHGELFF. In DNA, the CDR3 is TGTGCCAGCAGCTTACGGGAGAGAATCCACGGGGAGCTGTTTTTT. Drawing the rest from reference TRBV7-8 and TRBJ2-2, the complete variable domain is GAGVSQSPRYKVAKRGQDVALRCDPISGHVSLFWYQQALGQGPEFLTYFQNEAQLDKSGLPSDRFFAERPEGSVSTLKIQRTQQEDSAVYLCASSLRERIHGELFFGEGSRLTVL.

The chain employs TRBV16 and TRBJ2-3, with 7 nucleotides matching TRBD2. Trimming took 1 base from V and 4 from J; bases not matched to a gene: 5. The CDR3 length is 15 residues. From germline, CDR1 is KGHSY and CDR2 FQNENV. The CDR3 nucleotides are TGTGCCAGCAGCCAATGGGACTACCAATCAGATACGCAGTATTTT. Amino acid sequence: CASSQWDYQSDTQYF.

The genes are TRBV28 and TRBJ2-2, with TRBD1 matching 10 bases. Trimming at V came to 8 bases and at J to 5 bases, leaving 8 bases not matched to a gene. The CDR3 extends over 15 amino acids. Germline V CDR1 and CDR2: MDHEN, SYDVKM. The CDR3 sequence is CASWPGQGNTGELFF. The CDR3 region has the DNA TGTGCCAGCTGGCCGGGACAGGGGAATACCGGGGAGCTGTTTTTT.

The V call is TRBV27, the J call TRBJ1-2; 7 positions agree with TRBD1. Looked up from germline, CDR1 is MNHEY and CDR2 is SMNVEV (reference sequence). The CDR3 is 18 amino acids. The trim removed 5 bases at V and 0 bases at J, leaving 15 bases unmatched. The CDR3, as DNA: TGTGCCAGCAGTCCACTCCTTCCCACAGGGGTCACTAACTATGGCTACACCTTC. Protein: CASSPLLPTGVTNYGYTF.

This clone showed up just a few times. The chain joins TRBV7-9 to TRBJ1-1, with a weak D call TRBD1 (6 bases). The CDR3 length is 15 residues. Germline assignment: CDR1 SEHNR and CDR2 FQNEAQ (reference sequence). Trimming removed 1 base at V and 4 bases at J, with 13 bases between. This CDR3 is CASSLEGVGGTEAFF. Here the CDR3 DNA reads TGTGCCAGCAGCTTAGAAGGGGTAGGGGGCACTGAAGCTTTCTTT.

This clone has a handful of counts. The genes are TRBV4-2 and TRBJ2-7; 7 nucleotides line up with TRBD1. Germline lookup yields CDR1 LGHNA and CDR2 YNFKEQ. The trim removed 3 bases at V and 0 bases at J, leaving 2 bases unmatched. The CDR3 sequence is 14 residues long. Here the CDR3 reads CASSHGTDSYEQYF. The CDR3 coding sequence is TGTGCCAGCAGCCACGGGACAGACTCCTACGAGCAGTACTTC.

The gene calls are TRBV5-6 and TRBJ1-1, with D unresolved. CDR1 is SGHDT, CDR2 YYEEEE, per germline. V dropped 4 bases and J dropped 7 bases, with 11 bases sitting between them. CDR3 length equals 12 residues. CDR3 coding DNA: TGTGCCAGCAGCACGATCGCGGTTGAAGCTTTCTTT. Protein: CASSTIAVEAFF. The variable domain in full, completed from reference TRBV5-6 and TRBJ1-1, reads DAGVTQSPTHLIKTRGQQVTLRCSPKSGHDTVSWYQQALGQGPQFIFQYYEEEERQRGNFPDRFSGHQFPNYSSELNVNALLLGDSALYLCASSTIAVEAFFGQGTRLTVV.

This clone has a handful of counts. The rearrangement uses TRBV5-1 and TRBJ2-5; 7 positions agree with TRBD1. The J call may be wrong; the DNA end is better matched by TRBJ2-7. Germline CDR1 SGHRS, CDR2 YFSETQ. The CDR3 spans 13 residues. DNA of the CDR3: TGCGCCAGCAGCGGGACAGTAACCTACGAGCAGTACTTC. It is translated as CASSGTVTYEQYF.

This clone occurred a few times. The chain has TRBV7-9 and TRBJ2-7; D may be TRBD2 (6 bases). The CDR3 has 14 amino acids. The V end was cut by 4 bases, the J end by 2 bases, with 12 bases between. In germline, CDR1 is SEHNR, CDR2 FQNEAQ (reference sequence). CDR3 nucleotide sequence: TGTGCCAGCAGCTCCGGGGGAGCGGCCTACGAGCAGTACTTC. It specifies CASSSGGAAYEQYF.

V gene TRBV6-5 combines with J gene TRBJ2-7; 9 bases are a match to TRBD1. The V gene's germline CDR1 is MNHEY and CDR2 SVGAGI. There are 14 residues in the CDR3. Trimming at V came to 6 bases and at J to 6 bases, leaving 9 bases not matched to a gene. The CDR3 DNA reads as TGTGCCAGCAGGGGGGGGACAGGGACGTCCGAGCAGTACTTC. It codes for CASRGGTGTSEQYF.

V usage is TRBV2 and J usage is TRBJ2-5; 8 nucleotides match TRBD1. The closer fit of TRBJ2-7 to the DNA end suggests the J call may be wrong. CDR3 length: 15 residues. Germline CDR1 SNHLY, CDR2 FYNNEI. The CDR3 region is CASSVRTGGSYEQYF. CDR3 sequence (DNA): TGTGCCAGCAGTGTCCGAACAGGGGGCTCCTACGAGCAGTACTTC.

The chain recombines TRBV6-5 with TRBJ1-1; TRBD1 is a possible D gene (6 bases). The germline gives CDR1 MNHEY, CDR2 SVGAGI. The CDR3 runs to 15 residues. The V end was cut by 0 bases, the J end by 7 bases, with 15 bases between. CDR3 loop: CASSYSYGTPSEAFF. CDR3 sequence (DNA): TGTGCCAGCAGTTACTCTTACGGGACACCGAGTGAAGCTTTCTTT.

The chain links TRBV6-5 to TRBJ2-1; tentative D call: TRBD2 (5 bases). Germline V lookup: CDR1 MNHEY, CDR2 SVGAGI. V was trimmed by 7 bases and J by 10 bases, leaving 17 bases between them. The CDR3 runs 13 residues. This CDR3 is CASKPTTPGEQFF. DNA of the CDR3: TGTGCCAGCAAGCCGACTACGCCGGGGGAGCAGTTCTTC.

As concerns this clone: This specimen includes other DNA sequences encoding the same CDR3. The rearrangement uses TRBV14 and TRBJ2-5; D remains unclear. V shed 0 bases and J shed 5 bases, with 4 bases lying between them. The CDR3 sequence is 12 residues long. Germline V gene data show CDR1 as SGHDN and CDR2 as FVKESK. CDR3 DNA sequence: TGTGCCAGCAGCCAAGACTTGGAGACCCAGTACTTC. This sequence encodes CASSQDLETQYF. The whole variable domain, remainder taken from reference TRBV14 and TRBJ2-5, is EAGVTQFPSHSVIEKGQTVTLRCDPISGHDNLYWYRRVMGKEIKFLLHFVKESKQDESGMPNNRFLAERTGGTYSTLKVQPAELEDSGVYFCASSQDLETQYFGPGTRLLVL.

The chain combines TRBV2 with TRBJ2-1; 8 nucleotides line up with TRBD2. There are 13 residues in the CDR3. From germline, CDR1 is SNHLY and CDR2 FYNNEI. V dropped 6 bases and J dropped 6; count of bases not matched to a gene: 4. DNA of the CDR3: TGTGCCAGCAGCAGGACTAGCCCCAATGAGCAGTTCTTC. Residues: CASSRTSPNEQFF.

The chain links TRBV7-2 to TRBJ2-5; TRBD2 matches at 7 bases. Germline V gene lookup returns CDR1 SGHTA and CDR2 FQGNSA. The trim removed 4 bases at V and 0 bases at J, leaving 11 bases unmatched. The CDR3 is 17 residues long. The CDR3 region has the DNA TGTGCCAGCAGCTCCGCGACTAGCCGAACGTACCAAGAGACCCAGTACTTC. This gives the protein CASSSATSRTYQETQYF.

The chain couples TRBV6-6 to TRBJ2-3; 9 positions match TRBD2. J lost 4 bases, V lost 5 bases, and 4 bases had no gene match. The germline V gene encodes CDR1 MNHNY and CDR2 SVGAGI (reference sequence). The CDR3 consists of 14 residues. The CDR3 sequence is CASSNSGRPDTQYF. In nucleotides, the CDR3 is TGTGCCAGCAGTAATAGCGGGAGACCAGATACGCAGTATTTT.

V is TRBV4-3 and J is TRBJ2-7; TRBD2 matches 8 bases. With V trimmed by 0 bases and J by 4 bases, 11 bases remained unmatched. Germline V gene data show CDR1 as LGHNA and CDR2 as YSLEER. The CDR3 length is 17 residues. The DNA of the CDR3 is TGCGCCAGCAGCCAAGAGTATTCGGGAGGGCCAGTTTACGAGCAGTACTTC. This translates into CASSQEYSGGPVYEQYF.

V gene TRBV18 combines with J gene TRBJ2-2; possibly TRBD2 for D (5 bases). The V end was cut by 8 bases, the J end by 2 bases, with 6 bases between. Germline V gene lookup returns CDR1 KGHSH and CDR2 LQKENI. This CDR3 has 12 amino acids. Here the CDR3 DNA reads TGTGCCAGCGGGAGTAACACCGGGGAGCTGTTTTTT. This sequence encodes CASGSNTGELFF.

The V and J genes are TRBV28 and TRBJ2-7; 10 bases match TRBD2. The V gene's germline CDR1 is MDHEN and CDR2 SYDVKM. The CDR3 covers 17 residues. Trimming removed 2 bases from V and 0 bases from J; junction bases left unmatched: 7. CDR3 residues: CASSLGGAGGLSYEQYF. In DNA, the CDR3 is TGTGCCAGCAGTTTAGGGGGAGCGGGAGGGCTCTCCTACGAGCAGTACTTC.

A single count supports this clone. V and J are TRBV5-1 and TRBJ2-3; 8 nucleotides match TRBD2. The CDR3 totals 16 residues. Trimming took 4 bases from V and 5 from J; bases not matched to a gene: 12. The germline gives CDR1 SGHRS, CDR2 YFSETQ. The CDR3 DNA sequence: TGCGCCAGCAGCCAGGCGGTTAGCGGGACGATAGATACGCAGTATTTT. This codes for CASSQAVSGTIDTQYF.

This clone was counted once. The CDR3 nucleotides are TGTGCCAGCAGTGAAAATGTCGCCGGGTTCTATGGCTACACCTTC. Its translation: CASSENVAGFYGYTF. The chain recombines TRBV6-1 with TRBJ1-2; D is uncertain. The CDR3 has 15 amino acids. The germline gives CDR1 MNHNS, CDR2 SASEGT. The V end lost 2 bases, the J end lost 4 bases, and 14 bases lay between the germline ends.

As regards this clone: One end of the junction does not line up with germline, which may come from a read error. The genes are TRBV28 and TRBJ2-7, with 8 nucleotides matching TRBD2. CDR1 and CDR2 (germline): MDHEN, SYDVKM. The CDR3 runs to 12 residues. DNA for the CDR3: TGTGCCAGCAGCGGGGGGGGAGGGCCAACGAACTTC. It specifies CASSGGGGPTNF.

The CDR3 protein is CASSLYGGEQYF. DNA of the CDR3: TGTGCCAGCAGTTTATACGGGGGCGAGCAGTACTTC. The gene calls are TRBV27 and TRBJ2-7; D may be TRBD2 (6 bases). This CDR3 comprises 12 residues. Trimming removed 1 base from V and 6 bases from J, with 7 bases in between. Looked up from germline, CDR1 is MNHEY and CDR2 is SMNVEV (reference sequence).

This clone was seen only once. The chain has TRBV25-1 and TRBJ2-7; weak D call: TRBD1 (5 bases). V lost 3 bases, J lost 0 bases, and 12 bases lay in between. The CDR3 runs 15 residues. The germline V gene has CDR1 MGHDK and CDR2 SYGVNS. CDR3 sequence (DNA): TGTGCCAGCAGTGACGATCAGGGATTCTCCTACGAGCAGTACTTC. This codes for CASSDDQGFSYEQYF.

V usage is TRBV6-1 and J usage is TRBJ2-2; perhaps TRBD1 as D (5 bases). Germline CDR1 reads MNHNS; CDR2 reads SASEGT. V was trimmed by 4 bases and J by 3 bases, leaving 18 bases between them. CDR3 length: 17 residues. DNA of the CDR3: TGTGCCAGCAGTGGGCGAGGCGCAGGACACTACACCGGGGAGCTGTTTTTT. Translated, it gives CASSGRGAGHYTGELFF.

V is TRBV28 and J is TRBJ2-5; the match to TRBD1 covers 8 bases. Losses at the gene ends were 6 bases for V and 3 bases for J; bases not matched to a gene: 6. The CDR3 loop spans 14 amino acids. Germline values: CDR1 MDHEN, CDR2 SYDVKM. CDR3 DNA: TGTGCCAGCAGCCGGACAGGGACGGAAGAGACCCAGTACTTC. Amino acids: CASSRTGTEETQYF.

The chain links TRBV19 to TRBJ1-5; the match to TRBD1 covers 7 bases. CDR3 size: 13 residues. Germline CDR1 and CDR2: LNHDA and SQIVND (reference sequence). Trimming cost V 7 bases and J 1 base; bases outside gene matches: 1. Here the CDR3 DNA reads TGTGCCAGTACCAGGGGGAGCAATCAGCCCCAGCATTTT. Residues: CASTRGSNQPQHF.